The rows below give T cell receptor beta chains drawn from one sample of a study of T-cell reconstitution after alpha-beta-depleted transplantation in children. TCRdb fed the PCR reads into MiXCR, producing one record per CDR3 protein. In the table there are 500,000 or so distinct CDR3 sequences, approximately 29% of which are singletons. This sample comprised PBMCs from the stem cell graft donor, obtained from the stem cell graft. The receptors come from a human donor who donated a stem cell graft to a child with aplastic anemia. CDR3s include the opening cysteine and the closing phenylalanine or tryptophan. D genes are given only for firm matches. A clone size is listed for some rows: how often the clone was seen (once, few, many), or a class if it is expanded.

D gene: TRBD2; J gene: TRBJ2-7; clone size: .; V gene: TRBV20-1; CDR3 protein: CSARDRVTSGRREQYF; CDR3 DNA: TGCAGTGCTAGAGATCGCGTGACTAGCGGGAGGCGGGAGCAGTACTTC
D gene: TRBD1; J gene: TRBJ1-4; clone size: few; V gene: TRBV3-1; CDR3 protein: CASSPGTGGGYGEKLFF; CDR3 DNA: TGTGCCAGCAGCCCCGGGACAGGGGGCGGTTATGGTGAAAAACTGTTTTTT
D gene: .; J gene: TRBJ2-3; clone size: .; V gene: TRBV5-4; CDR3 protein: CASSLSGPRSTDTQYF; CDR3 DNA: TGTGCCAGCAGTCTATCAGGTCCTCGGTCCACAGATACGCAGTATTTT
D gene: .; J gene: TRBJ2-2; clone size: few; V gene: TRBV18; CDR3 protein: CASSPFGVHTGELFF; CDR3 DNA: TGTGCCAGCTCACCATTCGGGGTCCACACCGGGGAGCTGTTTTTT
D gene: .; J gene: TRBJ1-1; clone size: many; V gene: TRBV29-1; CDR3 protein: CSVVPATDTEAFF; CDR3 DNA: TGCAGCGTTGTTCCAGCGACCGACACTGAAGCTTTCTTT
D gene: TRBD2; J gene: TRBJ2-1; clone size: few; V gene: TRBV28; CDR3 protein: CASSPALGLAANNEQFF; CDR3 DNA: TGTGCCAGCAGTCCCGCCCTTGGCCTAGCGGCGAACAATGAGCAGTTCTTC
D gene: .; J gene: TRBJ2-1; clone size: few; V gene: TRBV12-3/TRBV12-4; CDR3 protein: CASSLTPSVYISSYNEQFF; CDR3 DNA: TGTGCCAGCAGTTTAACGCCTAGCGTGTACATAAGCTCCTACAATGAGCAGTTCTTC
D gene: .; J gene: TRBJ1-5; clone size: few; V gene: TRBV30; CDR3 protein: CAWSPDTVHQPQHF; CDR3 DNA: TGTGCCTGGAGCCCGGACACAGTCCATCAGCCCCAGCATTTT
D gene: .; J gene: TRBJ2-5; clone size: .; V gene: TRBV11-2; CDR3 protein: CASSLGTLRDGETQYF; CDR3 DNA: TGTGCCAGCAGCTTAGGGACGCTTCGAGATGGGGAGACCCAGTACTTC
D gene: TRBD1; J gene: TRBJ1-1; clone size: .; V gene: TRBV6-1; CDR3 protein: CASSIGQAFEAFF; CDR3 DNA: TGTGCCAGCAGTATCGGACAGGCCTTTGAAGCTTTCTTT
D gene: TRBD2; J gene: TRBJ2-7; clone size: .; V gene: TRBV3-1; CDR3 protein: CASSQEDPWSEGGSPYEQYF; CDR3 DNA: TGTGCCAGCAGCCAAGAAGACCCATGGTCGGAGGGAGGGTCCCCCTACGAGCAGTACTTC
D gene: .; J gene: TRBJ2-1; clone size: few; V gene: TRBV12-3/TRBV12-4; CDR3 protein: CASNGVNEQFF; CDR3 DNA: TGTGCCAGCAACGGAGTCAATGAGCAGTTCTTC
D gene: .; J gene: TRBJ2-5; clone size: .; V gene: TRBV12-3/TRBV12-4; CDR3 protein: CASSPGTGGETQYF; CDR3 DNA: TGTGCCAGCAGTCCCGGCACCGGGGGAGAGACCCAGTACTTC
D gene: .; J gene: TRBJ2-7; clone size: .; V gene: TRBV3-1; CDR3 protein: CASSLGSASYEQYF; CDR3 DNA: TGTGCCAGCAGCCTCGGGAGTGCGTCCTACGAGCAGTACTTC
D gene: .; J gene: TRBJ2-7; clone size: .; V gene: TRBV12-3/TRBV12-4; CDR3 protein: CASSTGYEQYF; CDR3 DNA: TGTGCCAGCAGTACAGGGTACGAGCAGTACTTC
D gene: .; J gene: TRBJ2-1; clone size: .; V gene: TRBV7-3; CDR3 protein: CASSPYPKSNGEQFF; CDR3 DNA: TGTGCCAGCAGCCCCTATCCAAAATCCAATGGGGAGCAGTTCTTC
D gene: .; J gene: TRBJ2-1; clone size: few; V gene: TRBV12-3/TRBV12-4; CDR3 protein: CASSFRQVYNEQFF; CDR3 DNA: TGTGCCAGCAGTTTTCGACAGGTTTACAATGAGCAGTTCTTC
D gene: .; J gene: TRBJ2-5; clone size: .; V gene: TRBV5-6; CDR3 protein: CASSLGGKLRRGETQYF; CDR3 DNA: TGTGCCAGCAGCTTGGGGGGCAAATTGCGTCGGGGAGAGACCCAGTACTTC
D gene: TRBD1; J gene: TRBJ2-6; clone size: .; V gene: TRBV6-1; CDR3 protein: CASRRDRGRAGANVLTF; CDR3 DNA: TGTGCCAGCAGGAGGGACAGGGGGAGGGCTGGGGCCAACGTCCTGACTTTC
D gene: .; J gene: TRBJ2-2; clone size: .; V gene: TRBV5-1; CDR3 protein: CASSSITGTNTGELFF; CDR3 DNA: TGCGCCAGCAGCTCCATCACGGGCACGAACACCGGGGAGCTGTTTTTT
D gene: TRBD2; J gene: TRBJ2-7; clone size: .; V gene: TRBV20-1; CDR3 protein: CSARVELAPVSSYEQYF; CDR3 DNA: TGCAGTGCTAGAGTGGAACTAGCGCCCGTTAGCTCCTACGAGCAGTACTTC
D gene: TRBD2; J gene: TRBJ2-1; clone size: .; V gene: TRBV12-3/TRBV12-4; CDR3 protein: CASSLPGLVAEQFF; CDR3 DNA: TGTGCCAGCAGTTTACCGGGACTAGTAGCTGAGCAGTTCTTC
D gene: .; J gene: TRBJ2-5; clone size: .; V gene: TRBV7-9; CDR3 protein: CASSLVGSGGETQYF; CDR3 DNA: TGTGCCAGCAGCTTAGTAGGCAGCGGAGGGGAGACCCAGTACTTC
D gene: TRBD1; J gene: TRBJ1-1; clone size: many; V gene: TRBV10-3; CDR3 protein: CAIRRPGGNTEAFF; CDR3 DNA: TGTGCCATCCGCAGGCCAGGGGGAAACACTGAAGCTTTCTTT
D gene: .; J gene: TRBJ2-5; clone size: few; V gene: TRBV18; CDR3 protein: CASSPAGEETQYF; CDR3 DNA: TGTGCCAGCTCACCTGCAGGGGAAGAGACCCAGTACTTC
D gene: .; J gene: TRBJ1-1; clone size: few; V gene: TRBV20-1; CDR3 protein: CSASVEVRGGEAFF; CDR3 DNA: TGCAGTGCTAGTGTGGAGGTGAGAGGGGGAGAAGCTTTCTTT
D gene: .; J gene: TRBJ2-4; clone size: .; V gene: TRBV14; CDR3 protein: CASSQGGVQYF; CDR3 DNA: TGTGCCAGCAGCCAAGGGGGGGTTCAGTACTTC
D gene: .; J gene: TRBJ1-6; clone size: .; V gene: TRBV20-1; CDR3 protein: CSARDKGPLNSPLHF; CDR3 DNA: TGCAGTGCTAGAGATAAGGGACCGCTTAATTCACCCCTCCACTTT
D gene: .; J gene: TRBJ2-7; clone size: .; V gene: TRBV4-1; CDR3 protein: CASSQDAPAGSYEQYF; CDR3 DNA: TGCGCCAGCAGCCAAGATGCCCCAGCTGGTTCCTACGAGCAGTACTTC
D gene: .; J gene: TRBJ1-2; clone size: few; V gene: TRBV5-1; CDR3 protein: CASTMGGGYTF; CDR3 DNA: TGCGCCAGCACGATGGGGGGTGGCTACACCTTC
D gene: TRBD2; J gene: TRBJ2-3; clone size: .; V gene: TRBV6-2/TRBV6-3; CDR3 protein: CASAGTSGALTDTQYF; CDR3 DNA: TGTGCCAGCGCCGGGACTAGCGGGGCCCTCACAGATACGCAGTATTTT
D gene: .; J gene: TRBJ2-2; clone size: few; V gene: TRBV6-1; CDR3 protein: CASKAPTGSTGELFF; CDR3 DNA: TGTGCCAGCAAGGCCCCAACAGGGTCCACCGGGGAGCTGTTTTTT